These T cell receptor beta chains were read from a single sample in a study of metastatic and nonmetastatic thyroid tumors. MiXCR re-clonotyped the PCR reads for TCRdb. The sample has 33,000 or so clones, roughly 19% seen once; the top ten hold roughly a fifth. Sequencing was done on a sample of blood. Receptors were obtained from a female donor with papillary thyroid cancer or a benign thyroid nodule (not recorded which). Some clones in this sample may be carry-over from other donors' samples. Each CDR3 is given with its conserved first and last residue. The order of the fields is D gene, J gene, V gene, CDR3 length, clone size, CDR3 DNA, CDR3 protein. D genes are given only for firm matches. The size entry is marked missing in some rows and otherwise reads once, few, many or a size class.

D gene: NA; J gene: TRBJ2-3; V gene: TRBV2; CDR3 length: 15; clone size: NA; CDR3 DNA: TGTGCCAGCAGGTCCGACGGGGCAGGGTCAGCTACGCAGTATTTT; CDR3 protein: CASRSDGAGSATQYF
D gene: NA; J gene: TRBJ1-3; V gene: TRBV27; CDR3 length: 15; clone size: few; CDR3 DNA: TGTGCCAGCAGTTGGGTCAGCCCGAGGGGAAACACCATATATTTT; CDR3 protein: CASSWVSPRGNTIYF
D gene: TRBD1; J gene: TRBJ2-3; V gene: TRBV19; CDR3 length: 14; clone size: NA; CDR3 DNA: TGTGCCAGTAGTCGACAGGGGTACACAGATAAGCAGTATTTT; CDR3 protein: CASSRQGYTDKQYF
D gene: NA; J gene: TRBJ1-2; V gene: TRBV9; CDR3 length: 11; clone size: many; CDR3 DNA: TGTGCCAGCAGCGCCCTAGGGGGCTACACCTTC; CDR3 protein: CASSALGGYTF
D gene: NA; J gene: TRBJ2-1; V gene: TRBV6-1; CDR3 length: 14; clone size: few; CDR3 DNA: TGTGCCAGCAGTAACCGGGACATCTACAATGAGCAGTTCTTC; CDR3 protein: CASSNRDIYNEQFF
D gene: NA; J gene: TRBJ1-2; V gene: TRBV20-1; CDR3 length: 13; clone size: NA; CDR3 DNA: TGCAGTCCATCCGGGCGGGGAGACTATGGCTACACCTTC; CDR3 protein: CSPSGRGDYGYTF
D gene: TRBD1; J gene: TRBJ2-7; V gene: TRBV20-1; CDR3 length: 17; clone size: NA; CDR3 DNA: TGCAGTGCTAGAGGCCCGGGGGCTGGGACAGGGATCGACGAGCAGTACTTC; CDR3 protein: CSARGPGAGTGIDEQYF
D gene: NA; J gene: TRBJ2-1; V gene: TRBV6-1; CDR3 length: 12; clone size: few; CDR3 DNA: TGTGCCAGCAGCTCAGGGTGGAATGAGCAGCTCTTC; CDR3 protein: CASSSGWNEQLF
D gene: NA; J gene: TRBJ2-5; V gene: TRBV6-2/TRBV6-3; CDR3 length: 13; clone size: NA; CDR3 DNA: TGTGCCAGCAGTTACTTGGGGAAGGAGACCCAGTACTTC; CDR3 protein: CASSYLGKETQYF
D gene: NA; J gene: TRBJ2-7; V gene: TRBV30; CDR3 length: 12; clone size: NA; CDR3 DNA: TGTGCCTGGAGTGAATTTGATATCGAGCAGTACTTC; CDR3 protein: CAWSEFDIEQYF
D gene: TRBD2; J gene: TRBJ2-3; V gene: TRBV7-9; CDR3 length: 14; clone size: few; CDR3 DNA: TGTGCCAGCAGCTCTCCGGGACTAGCCGATACGCAGTATTTT; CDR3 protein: CASSSPGLADTQYF
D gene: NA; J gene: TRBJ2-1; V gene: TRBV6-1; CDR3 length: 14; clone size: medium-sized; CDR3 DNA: TGTGCCAGCAGTGAGATCAGCTCCTACAATGAGCAGTTCTTC; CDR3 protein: CASSEISSYNEQFF
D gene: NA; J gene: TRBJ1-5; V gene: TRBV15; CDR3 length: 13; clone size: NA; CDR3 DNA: TGTGCCACCAGCAGACTAGGGGGGGAGACCCAGCATTTT; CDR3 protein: CATSRLGGETQHF
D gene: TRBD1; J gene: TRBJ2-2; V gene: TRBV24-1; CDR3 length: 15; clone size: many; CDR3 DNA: TGTGCCACCAGTGAAGGGACAGGGGAGACCGGGGAGCTGTTTTTT; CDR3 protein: CATSEGTGETGELFF
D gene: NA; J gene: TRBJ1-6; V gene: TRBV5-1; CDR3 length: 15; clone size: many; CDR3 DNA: TGCGCCAGCAGCTTGACAGGGATGGAAAATTCACCCCTCCACTTT; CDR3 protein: CASSLTGMENSPLHF
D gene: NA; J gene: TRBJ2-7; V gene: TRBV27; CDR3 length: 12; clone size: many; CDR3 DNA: TGTGCCAGCAGTATCGGGGGCTACGAGCAGTACTTC; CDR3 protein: CASSIGGYEQYF
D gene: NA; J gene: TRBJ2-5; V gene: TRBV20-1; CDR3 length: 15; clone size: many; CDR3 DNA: TGCAGTGCGGGCCGGGGCTTCGAAGAGAAAGAGACCCAGTACTTC; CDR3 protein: CSAGRGFEEKETQYF
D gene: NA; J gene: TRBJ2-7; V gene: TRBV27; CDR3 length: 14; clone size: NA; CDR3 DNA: TGTGCCAGCAGTCTCACCGGGCGAAGCTACGAGCAGTACTTC; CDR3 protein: CASSLTGRSYEQYF
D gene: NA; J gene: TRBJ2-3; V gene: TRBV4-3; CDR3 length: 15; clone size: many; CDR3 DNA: TGCGCCAGCAGCCACGGGGGTGGACTCACAGATACGCAGTATTTT; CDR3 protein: CASSHGGGLTDTQYF
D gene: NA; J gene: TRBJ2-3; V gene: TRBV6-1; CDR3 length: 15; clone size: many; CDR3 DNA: TGTGCCAGCAGCCAACTGGGCGAGGCAGCAGATACGCAGTATTTT; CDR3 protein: CASSQLGEAADTQYF
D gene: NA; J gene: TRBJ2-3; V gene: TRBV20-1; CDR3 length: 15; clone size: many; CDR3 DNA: TGCAGTGCATACCCCAAGCGGGCTAGCACAGATACGCAGTATTTT; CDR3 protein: CSAYPKRASTDTQYF
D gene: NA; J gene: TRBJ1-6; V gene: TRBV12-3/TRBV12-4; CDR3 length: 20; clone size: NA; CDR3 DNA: TGTGCCAGCAGTTTAAACGCACCCCAACCCATCAGCTCCTATAATTCACCCCTCCACTTT; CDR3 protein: CASSLNAPQPISSYNSPLHF
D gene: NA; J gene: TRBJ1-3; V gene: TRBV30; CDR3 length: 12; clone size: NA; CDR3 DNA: TGTGCCTGGATGAGCTCTGGAAACACCATATATTTT; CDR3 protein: CAWMSSGNTIYF
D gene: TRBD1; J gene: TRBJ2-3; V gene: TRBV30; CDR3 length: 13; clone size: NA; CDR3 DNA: TGTGCCTGGAGTCAGGGGGCATCAGATACGCAGTATTTT; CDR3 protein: CAWSQGASDTQYF
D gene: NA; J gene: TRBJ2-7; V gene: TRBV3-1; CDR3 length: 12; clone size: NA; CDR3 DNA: TGTGCCAGCAGCCCCAGGGGCGACGAGCAGTACTTC; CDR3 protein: CASSPRGDEQYF
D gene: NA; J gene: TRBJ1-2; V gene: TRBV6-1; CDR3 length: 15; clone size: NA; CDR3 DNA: TGTGCCAGCAGTGAAGCGCTTCGAGGAATCTATGGCTACACCTTC; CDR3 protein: CASSEALRGIYGYTF
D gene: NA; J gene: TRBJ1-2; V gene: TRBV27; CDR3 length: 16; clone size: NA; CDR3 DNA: TGTGCCAGCAGTTTATCAGCTCCAGAGCGCGGCTATGGCTACACCTTC; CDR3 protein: CASSLSAPERGYGYTF
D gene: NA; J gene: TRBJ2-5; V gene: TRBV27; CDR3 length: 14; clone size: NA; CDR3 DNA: TGTGCCAGCAGTTTAGGGGGGGCCAGGGAGACCCAGTACTTC; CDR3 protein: CASSLGGARETQYF
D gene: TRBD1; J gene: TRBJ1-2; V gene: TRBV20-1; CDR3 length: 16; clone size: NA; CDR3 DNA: TGCAGTTCCACTGGGGGGTTTGCAGGGGGCGGTTGTGGCTACACCTTC; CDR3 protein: CSSTGGFAGGGCGYTF
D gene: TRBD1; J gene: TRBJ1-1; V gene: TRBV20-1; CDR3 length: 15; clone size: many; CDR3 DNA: TGCAGTGCTAAGCCGGGACAGGGACTGAACACTGAAGCTTTCTTT; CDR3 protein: CSAKPGQGLNTEAFF